This TCR beta chain was documented in a study of blood T cell repertoires in COVID-19. Across the whole study: Sources were T cells, B-cell-depleted T cells, or PBMCs; the material itself was cDNA or gDNA.

Authors' processing steps: It was from reference gene primer amplification that nucleated cell counts were estimated. Only in-frame clones appear in the TCRdb table, and some are missing; sequencing was by immunoSEQ multiplex PCR. Clonal size and the V and J genes are those of that table, whereas D and trimming came from the DNA. The top ten hold around 13% of the sample, which has approximately 250,000 clones, 86% seen once. Patients of the Seattle cohort, enrolled during active infection, were followed longitudinally. The source is an older woman with COVID-19, enrolled during active disease. What was sequenced was peripheral blood.

CDR3 sequence: CASREQGNNSPLHF. CDR3 nucleotide sequence: TGCGCCAGCAGGGAGCAGGGGAATAATTCACCCCTCCACTTT. The chain uses TRBV5-1 and TRBJ1-6; tentative D call: TRBD1 (6 bases). Trimming pared 5 bases from V and 5 bases from J, leaving 11 bases between. The length of the CDR3 is 14 residues. Germline V gene sequence: CDR1 SGHRS, CDR2 YFSETQ.